This is a list of T cell receptor beta chains from one sample in a study of blood T cells in healthy people across ages. Using its own MiXCR run on the 5' RACE reads, TCRdb lists one record per CDR3 protein. The repertoire consists of roughly 800,000 distinct CDR3 sequences, with 58% occurring once and the leading ten covering about 20%. Sequenced: blood. Receptor source: a young man in good health. CDR3s include the opening cysteine and the closing phenylalanine or tryptophan. D genes are given only for firm matches. The size field is filled for only some rows; it gives once, few, many or a size class.

v_gene	abundance	j_gene	d_gene	CDR3nt	CDR3aa
TRBV7-2	-	TRBJ1-2	-	TGTGCCAGCAGCTTAGAACCTGCAAGGGCCTCAGCTAACTATGGCTACACCTTC	CASSLEPARASANYGYTF
TRBV20-1	-	TRBJ2-1	TRBD2	TGCAGTGCTGGAAACTCAAGACTAGCATCTCACAATGAGCAGTTCTTC	CSAGNSRLASHNEQFF
TRBV12-3/TRBV12-4	few	TRBJ2-3	TRBD1	TGTGCCAGCAGTACACAGGGGTTCTACCTTCGCACAGATACGCAGTATTTT	CASSTQGFYLRTDTQYF
TRBV7-9	-	TRBJ1-1	-	TGTGCCAGCAGCTTAGGCGGGCATGAAGCTTTCTTT	CASSLGGHEAFF
TRBV20-1	once	TRBJ2-2	-	TGCAGTGCTAGAGATGGGCCCGGGGAGCTGTTTTTT	CSARDGPGELFF
TRBV2	-	TRBJ2-5	-	TGTGCCAGCAGGCGCAAAGAGACCCAGTACTTC	CASRRKETQYF
TRBV29-1	-	TRBJ2-1	-	TGCAGCCACCTCAAATGGTGGGCGGGCAATGAGCAGTTCTTC	CSHLKWWAGNEQFF
TRBV13	few	TRBJ2-5	TRBD2	TGTGCCAGCAGCGCTAGCGGGAGAGGTTCAGAGACCCAGTACTTC	CASSASGRGSETQYF
TRBV4-1	-	TRBJ2-7	-	TGCGCCAGCAGCCAAGGAAGGGCCAACGGAAGGGACGAGCAGTACTTC	CASSQGRANGRDEQYF
TRBV7-2	-	TRBJ1-2	-	TGTGCCAGCAGCCCGCGGACGTCGGGAAACTATGGCTACACCTTC	CASSPRTSGNYGYTF
TRBV20-1	few	TRBJ2-5	TRBD2	TGCAGTGCCCTCGGAGCTAGCGGGAAAGAGACCCAGTACTTC	CSALGASGKETQYF
TRBV12-3/TRBV12-4	-	TRBJ1-2	-	TGTGCCAGCAGTCTTAACAGGGTTGGTGGCTACACCTTC	CASSLNRVGGYTF
TRBV11-1	-	TRBJ1-1	TRBD1	TGTGCCAGCAGCGGGAGAAGGACAGGCCCCCATGGGGCTTTCTTT	CASSGRRTGPHGAFF
TRBV29-1	-	TRBJ2-7	TRBD1	TGCAGCGTTGACGAAGCAGGGGGCGGCGAGCAGTACTTC	CSVDEAGGGEQYF
TRBV20-1	-	TRBJ2-5	-	TGCAGTGCAGGGGTAGCCAGAGAGACCCAGTACTTC	CSAGVARETQYF
TRBV4-2	many	TRBJ1-6	-	TGTGCCAGCAGCCAAGAGCCGGACTCCTATAATTCACCCCTCCACTTT	CASSQEPDSYNSPLHF
TRBV10-3	-	TRBJ1-2	-	TGTGCCATCAGTGATAATGGCTACACCTTC	CAISDNGYTF
TRBV20-1	-	TRBJ2-7	-	TGCAGTGCTAGCCCTATCTACGAGCAGTACTTC	CSASPIYEQYF
TRBV9	few	TRBJ1-2	-	TGTGCCAGCAGCGATTACGCCTATGGCTACACCTTC	CASSDYAYGYTF
TRBV7-9	-	TRBJ2-7	TRBD2	TGTGCCAGCAGCTTATGGCGGGGGGACCCAAGAAGATACGAGCAGTACTTC	CASSLWRGDPRRYEQYF
TRBV7-9	-	TRBJ1-4	-	TGTGCCAGCAGCTCCCCAGGGTTTGTGACTAATGAAAAACTGTTTTTT	CASSSPGFVTNEKLFF
TRBV20-1	-	TRBJ1-2	-	TGCAGTGCTAGCTTAACAGGGAACTATGGCTACACCTTC	CSASLTGNYGYTF
TRBV11-2	-	TRBJ2-1	TRBD2	TGTGCCAGCAGCCTAGGGGAGCGGGAGCGGTTCTTC	CASSLGERERFF
TRBV10-2	few	TRBJ1-2	-	TGCGCCAGCAGTGAGAGAGGGGTCGGACTTAAGGGCTACACCTTC	CASSERGVGLKGYTF
TRBV20-1	-	TRBJ2-7	-	TGCAGTGCTAGTCCCCGGACCTCCTACGAGCAGTACTTC	CSASPRTSYEQYF
TRBV29-1	-	TRBJ2-6	-	TGCAGCGTTGTGGAGTCTGGGGCCGACGTCCTGACTTTC	CSVVESGADVLTF
TRBV7-2	-	TRBJ1-4	TRBD1	TGTGCCAGCAGCGACCGACAGGGTTTAAGGCTGTTTTTT	CASSDRQGLRLFF
TRBV10-3	-	TRBJ2-7	-	TGTGCCATCAGTGAGAAGGGACAAACCTACGAGCAGTACTTC	CAISEKGQTYEQYF
TRBV20-1	-	TRBJ1-1	-	TGCAGTGCCCCGAGGGGAGTGGGAGCTTTCTTT	CSAPRGVGAFF
TRBV10-3	few	TRBJ2-5	TRBD2	TGTGCCATCAGTTGGACTAGCGGGGGACAAGAGACCCAGTACTTC	CAISWTSGGQETQYF
TRBV9	-	TRBJ2-3	TRBD2	TGTGCCAGCAGCGTAGGGGCAGCGGGAGAAACAGATACGCAGTATTTT	CASSVGAAGETDTQYF
TRBV10-3	-	TRBJ2-1	-	TGTGCCATCAGTGAGGGGCTAGGGTACAATGAGCAGTTCTTC	CAISEGLGYNEQFF
TRBV29-1	-	TRBJ1-1	-	TGCAGCGTAGCCCCTCATGGGGATACTGAAGCTTTCTTT	CSVAPHGDTEAFF
TRBV20-1	-	TRBJ2-3	-	TGCAGTGCTAGTGGACGGGGGGCCCAGGGGGGTACGCAGTATTTT	CSASGRGAQGGTQYF
TRBV28	few	TRBJ2-5	-	TGTGCCAGCAGTTTACCTAGACGAGAGACCCAGTACTTC	CASSLPRRETQYF
TRBV27	-	TRBJ2-1	TRBD2	TGTGCCAGCAGTATAGGGTCTAGCGGGAGTAATGAGCAGTTCTTC	CASSIGSSGSNEQFF
TRBV7-9	few	TRBJ2-3	TRBD1	TGTGCCAGCAGTAAGCCGGGACAGGGGTCTTATACGCAGTATTTT	CASSKPGQGSYTQYF
TRBV20-1	-	TRBJ2-3	-	TGCAGTGCTAGCCGAACGGCTAGCACAGATACGCAGTATTTT	CSASRTASTDTQYF
TRBV7-9	-	TRBJ2-7	-	TGTGCCAGCAGCCCTCATGCGGAAGAGCAGTACTTC	CASSPHAEEQYF
TRBV6-2/TRBV6-3	-	TRBJ2-1	-	TGTGCCAGCACCCAGGTCAGTGGGGTTTACAATGAGCAGTTCTTC	CASTQVSGVYNEQFF
TRBV7-2	-	TRBJ1-2	-	TGTGCCAGCAGCTTAAAAGGATACAGGGACTATGGCTACACCTTC	CASSLKGYRDYGYTF
TRBV7-2	-	TRBJ2-1	TRBD2	TGTGCCAGCAGCTTATTCGGCGCAAGGGGCCTAGCGGGAACCGAGAATGAGCAGTTCTTC	CASSLFGARGLAGTENEQFF
TRBV4-1	-	TRBJ2-5	-	TGCGCCAGCAGCCCCGAGGCTCGGTTCCAAGAGACCCAGTACTTC	CASSPEARFQETQYF
TRBV6-1	-	TRBJ1-2	-	TGTGCCAGCAGCGGACAGATTAACTATGGCTACACCTTC	CASSGQINYGYTF
TRBV28	-	TRBJ2-6	TRBD2	TGTGCCAGCAGGGGGAGGGATCGCTCTGGGGCCAACGTCCTGACTTTC	CASRGRDRSGANVLTF